The 28 T cell receptor beta chains presented below share a single source sample, sequenced in a study of control samples from healthy donors and cancer patients. Assay used: immunoSEQ multiplex PCR; TCRdb lists only in-frame clones, some missing. The sample gives about 52,000 clones, 95% of which show up once; 2.4% is in the top ten. Sequencing was performed on blood. The origin of the receptors is a man aged 25-45 years in good health.

This chain uses TRBV27 with TRBJ2-7, with 8 bases aligning to TRBD1. The junction had 5 bases not matched to a gene; V was cut back by 6 bases and J by 4 bases. Germline V lookup: CDR1 MNHEY, CDR2 SMNVEV (reference sequence). CDR3 length: 13 residues. This CDR3 reads CASSQGAWYEQYF. CDR3 nucleotides: TGTGCCAGCAGCCAGGGGGCATGGTACGAGCAGTACTTC.

The genes are TRBV27 and TRBJ2-5, with D maybe TRBD2 (5 bases). With 2 bases removed from V and 9 bases from J, the gap between germline ends came to 19 bases. The length of the CDR3 is 15 residues. Germline values: CDR1 MNHEY, CDR2 SMNVEV (reference sequence). Here the CDR3 DNA reads TGTGCCAGCAGTTTACTAGCCGGGTCCTTGGAGGCCCAGTACTTC. It is translated as CASSLLAGSLEAQYF.

The chain links TRBV9 to TRBJ2-1; 9 nucleotides line up with TRBD2. Germline V gene sequence: CDR1 SGDLS, CDR2 YYNGEE. The CDR3 covers 18 residues. The ends lost 3 bases at V and 0 bases at J; junction bases unmatched: 10. CDR3 protein: CASSARGSGSNSYNEQFF. CDR3 in DNA: TGTGCCAGCAGCGCCCGGGGTAGCGGGAGTAACTCCTACAATGAGCAGTTCTTC.

The chain couples TRBV28 to TRBJ2-1; possible D gene TRBD2, 5 bases. V was trimmed by 5 bases and J by 10 bases, leaving 15 bases between them. There are 13 residues in the CDR3. Germline V gene lookup returns CDR1 MDHEN and CDR2 SYDVKM. Here the CDR3 reads CASSPPGEGEQFF. The CDR3 nucleotides are TGTGCCAGCAGTCCCCCCGGGGAAGGAGAGCAGTTCTTC. Looking up the rest from reference TRBV28 and TRBJ2-1 gives the full variable domain: DVKVTQSSRYLVKRTGEKVFLECVQDMDHENMFWYRQDPGLGLRLIYFSYDVKMKEKGDIPEGYSVSREKKERFSLILESASTNQTSMYLCASSPPGEGEQFFGPGTRLTVL.

In its sample, this clone was seen once. The CDR3 here is CASSSGTVNTIYF. The CDR3 DNA reads TGTGCCAGCAGTTCCGGGACGGTAAACACCATATATTTT. V gene TRBV6-5 combines with J gene TRBJ1-3; D is perhaps TRBD1 (5 bases). Per the germline V gene, CDR1 is MNHEY and CDR2 is SVGAGI. V lost 4 bases, J lost 6 bases, and 10 bases lay in between. The CDR3 extends over 13 amino acids.

For this clone: The junction shows a germline mismatch at one end, possibly a read error. The chain recombines TRBV20-1 with TRBJ1-1, with D hard to call. Per the germline V gene, CDR1 is DFQATT and CDR2 is SNEGSKA (reference sequence). The CDR3 covers 10 residues. The CDR3, as DNA: TGCAGTCAGGACGGTCCTGAGGCTTTCTTT. It encodes CSQDGPEAFF.

This clone came up once. The chain employs TRBV5-4 and TRBJ2-7; D may match TRBD1 or TRBD2 (5 bases each). The CDR3 length is 12 residues. V was trimmed by 4 bases and J by 5 bases, leaving 10 bases between them. CDR1 is SGHNT, CDR2 YYREEE, per germline (reference sequence). The CDR3 DNA reads as TGTGCCAGCAGCCGGGGACCGAACGAGCAGTACTTC. This translates into CASSRGPNEQYF.

The V and J genes are TRBV24-1 and TRBJ2-3; weak D call: TRBD2 (5 bases). The CDR3 consists of 15 residues. The ends were cut back, 4 bases at V and 5 bases at J, with 15 bases in the middle. CDR1 is KGHDR, CDR2 SFDVKD, per germline. CDR3 nucleotide sequence: TGTGCCACCAGTGAGCCAGGAGGTGCGGGAGATACGCAGTATTTT. Its translation: CATSEPGGAGDTQYF.

The rearrangement joins TRBV5-1 to TRBJ2-2, with D perhaps assigned TRBD1 or TRBD2 (6 bases each). CDR1 SGHRS and CDR2 YFSETQ come from the germline V gene. Trimming removed 4 bases from V and 5 bases from J, with 18 bases in between. The CDR3 runs 16 residues. The CDR3 DNA sequence: TGCGCCAGCAGCCTCCCGAGGGGGAGCGGGACCGGGGAGCTGTTTTTT. It is translated as CASSLPRGSGTGELFF.

The chain joins TRBV28 to TRBJ1-5, with TRBD1 as a possible D gene (6 bases). In germline, CDR1 is MDHEN, CDR2 SYDVKM. The CDR3 loop spans 15 amino acids. V gave up 6 bases and J gave up 4 bases, with 16 bases separating them. Here the CDR3 DNA reads TGTGCCAGCAGCAAAAAGGGGACATGGAATCAGCCCCAGCATTTT. Translation gives CASSKKGTWNQPQHF.

V and J are TRBV11-3 and TRBJ2-2, with a weak D call TRBD2 (6 bases). From germline, CDR1 is SGHNT and CDR2 YENEEA. Trimming left V 5 bases short and J 0 bases short, with 13 bases between. This CDR3 is built from 16 residues. The chain's CDR3 is CASSPRESPNTGELFF. For the CDR3, the DNA is TGTGCCAGCAGCCCCCGGGAGTCTCCGAACACCGGGGAGCTGTTTTTT.

This clone has just one count. CDR3 nucleotide sequence: TGTGCCAGCAGCTTTGGCGGGCCCTCCTACGAGCAGTACTTC. Encoded protein: CASSFGGPSYEQYF. The chain joins TRBV7-9 to TRBJ2-7, with a possible D match to TRBD2 (5 bases). V was shortened by 3 bases and J by 0 bases, with 9 bases between the two germline ends. The CDR3 loop spans 14 amino acids. Germline values: CDR1 SEHNR, CDR2 FQNEAQ (reference sequence).

The chain is built from TRBV5-5 and TRBJ1-4, with D hard to call. The germline V gene has CDR1 SGHKS and CDR2 YYEKEE (reference sequence). This CDR3 comprises 15 residues. Trimming removed 1 base from V and 4 bases from J, with 11 bases in between. Here the CDR3 reads CASSLYARGNEKLFF. As DNA, the CDR3 is TGTGCCAGCAGCTTGTATGCCAGAGGTAATGAAAAACTGTTTTTT.

The J gene is TRBJ2-7, the V gene TRBV9; D gene unclear. From germline, CDR1 is SGDLS and CDR2 YYNGEE. V lost 3 bases and J lost 1, with 5 bases in between. The CDR3 totals 12 residues. CDR3 residues: CASSGPSYEQYF. The CDR3 nucleotides read TGTGCCAGCAGCGGGCCTTCCTACGAGCAGTACTTC.

This chain uses TRBV7-2 with TRBJ2-7; the D is unclear. V shed 2 bases and J shed 2 bases, with 7 bases lying between them. Per germline, CDR1 SGHTA and CDR2 FQGNSA. CDR3 length equals 13 residues. The DNA of the CDR3 is TGTGCCAGCAGCTTAAGACATACCTACGAGCAGTACTTC. Translated: CASSLRHTYEQYF.

This chain uses TRBV30 with TRBJ2-6; D is unclear. V dropped 5 bases and J dropped 3 bases, with 11 bases sitting between them. The CDR3 length is 14 residues. Germline loops: CDR1 GTSNPN, CDR2 SVGIG (reference sequence). The CDR3 sequence is CAWCPRIGANVLTF. The CDR3 DNA reads TGTGCCTGGTGCCCCCGGATTGGGGCCAACGTCCTGACTTTC.

The chain is built from TRBV7-2 and TRBJ2-1; TRBD1 is a possible D gene (6 bases). Germline V gives CDR1 SGHTA, CDR2 FQGNSA. V shed 2 bases and J shed 4 bases, with 9 bases lying between them. This CDR3 comprises 14 residues. The CDR3 sequence is CASSLPTGYNEQFF. The CDR3, as DNA: TGTGCCAGCAGCTTACCCACAGGGTACAATGAGCAGTTCTTC. The variable domain in full, with the rest retrieved from reference TRBV7-2 and TRBJ2-1, is GAGVSQSPSNKVTEKGKDVELRCDPISGHTALYWYRQSLGQGLEFLIYFQGNSAPDKSGLPSDRFSAERTGGSVSTLTIQRTQQEDSAVYLCASSLPTGYNEQFFGPGTRLTVL.

The rearrangement links TRBV4-3 to TRBJ2-3, with TRBD2 identical over 9 bases. Germline assignment: CDR1 LGHNA and CDR2 YSLEER. V dropped 0 bases and J dropped 3; count of bases not matched to a gene: 1. This CDR3 region has 15 residues. CDR3 residues: CASSQDLAGTDTQYF. In nucleotides, the CDR3 is TGCGCCAGCAGCCAAGATCTAGCGGGAACAGATACGCAGTATTTT.

The rearrangement links TRBV6-5 to TRBJ1-1; no clear D. V dropped 0 bases and J dropped 9 bases, with 11 bases sitting between them. The germline gives CDR1 MNHEY, CDR2 SVGAGI. This CDR3 has 13 amino acids. The CDR3 sequence is CASSYSKGFQAFF. CDR3 sequence (DNA): TGTGCCAGCAGTTACTCGAAGGGTTTTCAAGCTTTCTTT.

The chain recombines TRBV18 with TRBJ1-2; no definite D call. CDR1 and CDR2 from the germline V gene are KGHSH and LQKENI. The CDR3 extends over 12 amino acids. V was cut by 3 bases and J by 6 bases, with 8 bases left in between. DNA of the CDR3: TGTGCCAGCTCACCCGCGGAGGATGGCTACACCTTC. It codes for CASSPAEDGYTF.

Only one count was recorded for this clone. V is TRBV7-3 and J is TRBJ1-2; D unclear. Per the germline V gene, CDR1 is SGHTA and CDR2 is FQGTGA. V lost 2 bases, J lost 9 bases, and 13 bases lay in between. The CDR3 has 13 residues. CDR3 sequence: CASSLDQSGSYTF. For the CDR3, the DNA is TGTGCCAGCAGCTTAGACCAGAGTGGGAGCTACACCTTC.

This rearrangement joins TRBV6-5 to TRBJ1-1, with D possibly TRBD1 on 5 matching bases. V gave up 6 bases and J gave up 0 bases, with 11 bases separating them. CDR1 is MNHEY, CDR2 SVGAGI, per germline. CDR3 length: 14 amino acids. CDR3 region: CASRSTVMNTEAFF. DNA of the CDR3: TGTGCCAGCAGATCGACAGTCATGAACACTGAAGCTTTCTTT.

The chain employs TRBV4-1 and TRBJ1-1, with D maybe TRBD1 (6 bases). Trimming took off 2 bases at V and 7 bases at J, with 17 bases between the two ends. Germline CDR1 reads MGHRA; CDR2 reads YSYEKL. The CDR3 length is 15 residues. CDR3 nucleotide sequence: TGCGCCAGCAGCCAACACCAACAGGGAATTGTTGAAGCTTTCTTT. Translation gives CASSQHQQGIVEAFF.

CDR3 bases: TGTGCCAGCAGCTTGAGGGGACTGAAAAATGAGCAGTTCTTC. Translation gives CASSLRGLKNEQFF. The chain uses TRBV5-4 and TRBJ2-1, with TRBD2 as a possible D gene (6 bases). Germline CDR1 is SGHNT and CDR2 is YYREEE (reference sequence). The CDR3 has 14 residues. Trimming removed 1 base from V and 7 bases from J, with 12 bases in between. The entire variable domain, with the rest obtained from reference TRBV5-4 and TRBJ2-1, is as follows: ETGVTQSPTHLIKTRGQQVTLRCSSQSGHNTVSWYQQALGQGPQFIFQYYREEENGRGNFPPRFSGLQFPNYSSELNVNALELDDSALYLCASSLRGLKNEQFFGPGTRLTVL.

The rearrangement joins TRBV15 to TRBJ2-1; D unclear. The CDR3 sequence is 13 residues long. In germline, CDR1 is LNHNV, CDR2 YYDKDF (reference sequence). V lost 0 bases and J lost 8, with 8 bases in between. The CDR3 protein is CATSRDRGYEQFF. For the CDR3, the DNA is TGTGCCACCAGCAGAGACCGAGGATATGAGCAGTTCTTC.

The V and J genes are TRBV6-5 and TRBJ1-6; D is unclear. Germline V CDR1 and CDR2: MNHEY, SVGAGI. Deletions cut 7 bases from V and 9 bases from J, with 13 bases between. The CDR3 has 13 amino acids. The CDR3 sequence is CASNKGVGSPLHF. DNA for the CDR3: TGTGCCAGCAACAAGGGTGTGGGTTCACCCCTCCACTTT.

This clone appeared a single time. The chain links TRBV11-2 to TRBJ1-4; perhaps TRBD1 as D (6 bases). CDR3 length: 15 residues. The germline gives CDR1 SGHAT, CDR2 FQNNGV. Trimming shortened V by 5 bases and J by 4 bases, and 14 bases separated the two germline ends. CDR3: CASSDRGGINEKLFF. The CDR3 DNA sequence: TGTGCCAGCAGCGATAGGGGGGGGATTAATGAAAAACTGTTTTTT.

This chain joins TRBV6-5 and TRBJ1-1; TRBD1 matches at 8 bases. J was trimmed by 5 bases and V by 2 bases; bases with no gene match: 7. This CDR3 comprises 15 residues. The germline gives CDR1 MNHEY, CDR2 SVGAGI. CDR3 loop: CASSYGGQGLTEAFF. The CDR3 DNA is TGTGCCAGCAGTTACGGCGGACAGGGATTGACTGAAGCTTTCTTT.